This TCR beta chain originates from a study of T-cell reconstitution after alpha-beta-depleted transplantation in children. On this clonotype itself: Its specificity is unknown.

Regarding the study as a whole: Recipient T cells and thymic progenitors that survived gave rise to the high TCRbeta diversity observed at day 60 in some patients.

With 2 bases removed from V and 5 bases from J, the gap between germline ends came to 12 bases. The CDR3 runs to 14 residues. In germline, CDR1 is DFQATT, CDR2 SNEGSKA (reference sequence). This sample's TCRbeta library carried unique molecular identifier barcodes. TCRdb fed the PCR reads into MiXCR, producing one record per CDR3 protein. This table holds 200,000 to 250,000 distinct CDR3 sequences, approximately 8.4% found once. This receptor was identified in a male patient under 10 years old who had a stem cell transplant for acute myeloid leukemia, so the T cells may come from the graft donor. This sequence joins TRBV20-1 and TRBJ2-2; D is tentatively TRBD1 or TRBD2 (6 bases each). The material was PBMCs, mostly from graft donor cells, obtained 360 days after TCRalphabeta/CD19-depleted stem cell transplant. This CDR3 reads CSARTGAGTGELFF. CDR3 nucleotides: TGCAGTGCTAGAACGGGGGCGGGTACCGGGGAGCTGTTTTTT.